What follows describes a single T cell receptor (beta chain). Its specificity is unknown. The data were obtained in a study of cytomegalovirus exposure and HLA in healthy donors. Study background: Later analysis reported that the 120 or so validation repertoires shared the platform of the roughly 710 first-cohort repertoires.

The data were produced by immunoSEQ multiplex PCR, yet TCRdb's version contains in-frame clones alone and is incomplete. The sample holds fewer than 350,000 clones, roughly 90% seen once. Study results and limitations: Under in vitro conditions, a few CMV-associated chains were confirmed as specific for CMV antigens.

Germline-derived CDR1 and CDR2 are MGHDK and SYGVNS. Trimming cost V 0 bases and J 4 bases, with 15 bases left between them. The CDR3 covers 16 residues. This chain uses TRBV25-1 with TRBJ2-5; D possibly corresponds to TRBD1 (6 bases). The source is a woman aged 18-35 years in good health and CMV-seronegative. Sequenced material: PBMCs. CDR3 bases: TGTGCCAGCAGTGAATATCAGGGGCGATGGGGAGAGACCCAGTACTTC. This encodes CASSEYQGRWGETQYF.